The rows below give T cell receptor beta chains drawn from one sample of a study of CD8+ T cells in alopecia areata. The method was immunoSEQ multiplex PCR; TCRdb's version includes in-frame clones alone and lacks a portion of them. There are approximately 140,000 clones in the sample; 85% to 90% occur only once, and about 15% lies in the top ten. Sample: CD8+ T cells sorted from blood, taken at week 0. These receptors were obtained from a human donor with alopecia areata. CDR3s include the opening cysteine and the closing phenylalanine or tryptophan. The D gene is left open where the match is weak. The size entry is marked missing in some rows and otherwise reads once, few, many or a size class.

CDR3: CASSPGQAVYNEQFF
DNA: TGCGCCAGCAGCCCTGGACAGGCAGTTTACAATGAGCAGTTCTTC
V: TRBV5-1
J: TRBJ2-1
D: TRBD1
size: NA

CDR3: CASSLGPTGDSYEQYF
DNA: TGTGCCAGCAGCTTGGGCCCGACAGGAGACTCCTACGAGCAGTACTTC
V: TRBV5-5
J: TRBJ2-7
D: NA
size: NA

CDR3: CASSPYSTMTDTQYF
DNA: TGTGCCAGCAGCCCTTACAGCACAATGACAGATACGCAGTATTTT
V: TRBV9
J: TRBJ2-3
D: NA
size: NA

CDR3: CSATIRDRGQSTGELFF
DNA: TGCAGCGCAACAATCCGGGACAGGGGGCAGAGCACCGGGGAGCTGTTTTTT
V: TRBV29-1
J: TRBJ2-2
D: TRBD1
size: few

CDR3: CASSPPGDFRYEQYF
DNA: TGTGCCAGCAGCCCTCCCGGGGACTTCCGCTACGAGCAGTACTTC
V: TRBV6-6
J: TRBJ2-7
D: NA
size: NA

CDR3: CASSFGTATDTQYF
DNA: TGTGCCAGCAGCTTTGGGACAGCCACAGATACGCAGTATTTT
V: TRBV5-6
J: TRBJ2-3
D: TRBD1
size: NA

CDR3: CASSPPGTGSYEQYF
DNA: TGTGCCAGCAGCCCTCCCGGGACAGGAAGTTACGAGCAGTACTTC
V: TRBV7-9
J: TRBJ2-7
D: TRBD1
size: NA

CDR3: CASSVATAGGGHNEQFF
DNA: TGTGCCAGCAGCGTAGCTACGGCCGGGGGGGGACACAATGAGCAGTTCTTC
V: TRBV9
J: TRBJ2-1
D: TRBD2
size: NA

CDR3: CAWTWGNTEAFF
DNA: TGTGCCTGGACCTGGGGGAACACTGAAGCTTTCTTT
V: TRBV30
J: TRBJ1-1
D: NA
size: NA

CDR3: CATKEDTGELFF
DNA: TGTGCCACCAAGGAGGACACCGGGGAGCTGTTTTTT
V: TRBV7-9
J: TRBJ2-2
D: NA
size: few